This record looks at one TCR beta chain sequence and its context. Relative to the germline gene, one junction end is altered; a read error may explain this. The data were obtained in a study of T-cell reconstitution after alpha-beta-depleted transplantation in children. This CDR3 comprises 16 residues. From germline, CDR1 is KGHSH and CDR2 LQKENI. TCRbeta library construction was performed incorporating unique molecular identifiers. Using its own MiXCR run on the PCR reads, TCRdb lists one record per CDR3 protein. The repertoire includes approximately 240,000 distinct CDR3 sequences, under 9.5% of them detected once, and around 6.2% sits in the top ten.

The receptor was isolated from a human donor who donated a stem cell graft to a child with acute lymphoblastic leukemia. The chain carries TRBV18 and TRBJ2-6; 7 nucleotides agree with TRBD1. Sequenced material: PBMCs from the stem cell graft donor, taken from the stem cell graft. This CDR3 is CASSPRQGTRANGLTF. CDR3 coding DNA: TGTGCCAGCTCACCGAGACAGGGTACCAGGGCCAACGGCCTGACTTTC.